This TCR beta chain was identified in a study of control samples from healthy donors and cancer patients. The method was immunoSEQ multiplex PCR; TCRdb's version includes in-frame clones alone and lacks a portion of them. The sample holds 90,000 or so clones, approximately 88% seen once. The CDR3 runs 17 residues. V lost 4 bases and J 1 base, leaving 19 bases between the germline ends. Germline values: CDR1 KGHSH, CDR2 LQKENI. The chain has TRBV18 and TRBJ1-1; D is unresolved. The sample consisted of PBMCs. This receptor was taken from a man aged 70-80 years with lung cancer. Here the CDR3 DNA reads TGTGCCAGCTCACTTCGCGACTTATGGACGGAGAACACTGAAGCTTTCTTT. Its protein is CASSLRDLWTENTEAFF.